Below, 15 T cell receptor beta chains from the same sample are listed, as sequenced in a study of blood T cell repertoires in COVID-19. The assay was immunoSEQ multiplex PCR, and TCRdb's table has in-frame clones only and misses some. Of fewer than 250,000 clones listed, approximately 88% were seen once; the top ten hold about 2.5%. Sequencing was done on a sample of PBMCs or T cells enriched from blood (not recorded which). These receptor sequences come from a woman aged 25-40 years with acute COVID-19.

J is TRBJ2-7 and V is TRBV30; TRBD1 is a possible D gene (7 bases). The CDR3 extends over 12 amino acids. V was trimmed by 0 bases and J by 10 bases, leaving 13 bases between them. CDR1 and CDR2 from the germline V gene are GTSNPN and SVGIG (reference sequence). CDR3 region: CAWSVGQDYQYF. CDR3 DNA: TGTGCCTGGAGTGTTGGACAGGACTACCAGTACTTC.

The rearrangement joins TRBV5-4 to TRBJ1-5; 8 positions match TRBD1. With 3 bases clipped from V and 7 bases from J, the junction kept 6 bases outside the gene matches. This CDR3 is 14 amino acids long. Germline lookup yields CDR1 SGHNT and CDR2 YYREEE (reference sequence). CDR3 sequence reads: CASSSGQGGQPQHF. As DNA, the CDR3 is TGTGCCAGCAGCTCTGGACAGGGCGGACAGCCCCAGCATTTT. The full variable domain, in which reference TRBV5-4 and TRBJ1-5 provide the parts outside the CDR3, is ETGVTQSPTHLIKTRGQQVTLRCSSQSGHNTVSWYQQALGQGPQFIFQYYREEENGRGNFPPRFSGLQFPNYSSELNVNALELDDSALYLCASSSGQGGQPQHFGDGTRLSIL.

The chain uses TRBV6-2 or TRBV6-3 and TRBJ1-1, with D uncertain. Germline CDR1 is MNHEY and CDR2 is SVGEGT. The CDR3 consists of 15 residues. V was shortened by 2 bases and J by 5 bases, with 15 bases between the two germline ends. The chain's CDR3 is CASSYTAGVYTEAFF. In DNA form, the CDR3 reads TGTGCCAGCAGTTACACGGCAGGCGTTTATACTGAAGCTTTCTTT.

The rearrangement links TRBV11-3 to TRBJ2-7; D is uncertain. Germline V CDR1 and CDR2: SGHNT, YENEEA. There are 14 residues in the CDR3. V gave up 2 bases and J gave up 6 bases, with 14 bases separating them. CDR3 amino acids: CASSLSPTDREQYF. The CDR3 DNA is TGTGCCAGCAGCTTAAGCCCCACAGACCGCGAGCAGTACTTC.

The rearrangement uses TRBV4-3 and TRBJ1-2; a weak D match, TRBD1 (5 bases). The CDR3 has 13 residues. The germline V gene encodes CDR1 LGHNA and CDR2 YSLEER. The V gene lost 2 bases and the J gene lost 6 bases, with 10 bases spanning the gap. Here the CDR3 reads CASSQTGGHGYTF. CDR3 in DNA: TGCGCCAGCAGCCAAACGGGGGGTCATGGCTACACCTTC.

V gene TRBV18 combines with J gene TRBJ1-1; D unclear. This CDR3 spans 19 amino acids. The V end lost 2 bases, the J end lost 11 bases, and 33 bases lay between the germline ends. Germline loops: CDR1 KGHSH, CDR2 LQKENI. The CDR3 DNA follows: TGTGCCAGCTCACCAAGAGAGGGCGGCAGATACACTGAAGCCTTCCCCGCTTTCTTT. Amino acid sequence: CASSPREGGRYTEAFPAFF. Complete variable domain (other parts from reference TRBV18 and TRBJ1-1): NAGVMQNPRHLVRRRGQEARLRCSPMKGHSHVYWYRQLPEEGLKFMVYLQKENIIDESGMPKERFSAEFPKEGPSILRIQQVVRGDSAAYFCASSPREGGRYTEAFPAFFGQGTRLTVV.

This chain connects TRBV18 to TRBJ2-1; the D is unclear. From germline, CDR1 is KGHSH and CDR2 LQKENI. The CDR3 loop spans 14 amino acids. V was pared by 3 bases and J by 1 base, with 7 bases between. This chain's CDR3 is CASSPPQSYNEQFF. CDR3 bases: TGTGCCAGCTCACCCCCGCAGTCCTACAATGAGCAGTTCTTC. Based on the CDR3 plus reference TRBV18 and TRBJ2-1, the full variable domain is NAGVMQNPRHLVRRRGQEARLRCSPMKGHSHVYWYRQLPEEGLKFMVYLQKENIIDESGMPKERFSAEFPKEGPSILRIQQVVRGDSAAYFCASSPPQSYNEQFFGPGTRLTVL.

The chain carries TRBV19 and TRBJ2-1, with D possibly TRBD1 on 6 matching bases. V lost 6 bases, J lost 0 bases, and 15 bases lay in between. Germline V CDR1 and CDR2: LNHDA, SQIVND (reference sequence). This CDR3 comprises 16 residues. The DNA of the CDR3 is TGTGCCAGTAGGATCAGTCTGGGGGCCTCCTACAATGAGCAGTTCTTC. Translation: CASRISLGASYNEQFF. The full variable domain, with the rest looked up from reference TRBV19 and TRBJ2-1, is DGGITQSPKYLFRKEGQNVTLSCEQNLNHDAMYWYRQDPGQGLRLIYYSQIVNDFQKGDIAEGYSVSREKKESFPLTVTSAQKNPTAFYLCASRISLGASYNEQFFGPGTRLTVL.

The J gene is TRBJ1-2, the V gene TRBV19, with TRBD1 as a possible D gene (6 bases). Germline V lookup: CDR1 LNHDA, CDR2 SQIVND (reference sequence). The ends were cut back, 4 bases at V and 0 bases at J, with 12 bases in the middle. The CDR3 totals 15 residues. Here the CDR3 DNA reads TGTGCCAGTAGTACCCTCACAGGGTCTAACTATGGCTACACCTTC. Amino acid sequence: CASSTLTGSNYGYTF.

V gene TRBV9 combines with J gene TRBJ1-6, with D possibly matching TRBD1 (5 bases). Germline CDR1 reads SGDLS; CDR2 reads YYNGEE. With 0 bases removed from V and 10 bases from J, the gap between germline ends came to 8 bases. The CDR3 spans 13 residues. The CDR3 DNA is TGTGCCAGCAGCGTAGGGGGGGGATCACCCCTCCACTTT. It encodes CASSVGGGSPLHF.

The chain joins TRBV27 to TRBJ2-2; 9 positions agree with TRBD2. The CDR3 spans 16 residues. Germline V lookup: CDR1 MNHEY, CDR2 SMNVEV (reference sequence). After removal of 7 bases from V and 7 bases from J, the junction contained 13 bases not matched to a gene. In DNA form, the CDR3 reads TGTGCCAGCAAAAAACGGAGCGGGGGGAATGGCGGGGAGCTGTTTTTT. Its translation is CASKKRSGGNGGELFF.

Comments on this clone: Other DNA sequences of this sample code for an identical CDR3. V gene TRBV13 combines with J gene TRBJ1-2, with D perhaps matching TRBD1 (6 bases). The CDR3 runs 14 residues. Trimming removed 0 bases from V and 1 base from J, with 6 bases in between. Germline loops: CDR1 PRHDT, CDR2 FYEKMQ (reference sequence). The CDR3 here is CASSLGQGNYGYTF. The DNA for the CDR3 is TGTGCCAGCAGCTTAGGACAGGGTAACTATGGCTACACCTTC.

This chain joins TRBV30 and TRBJ2-6; D possibly corresponds to TRBD2 (5 bases). Germline values: CDR1 GTSNPN, CDR2 SVGIG (reference sequence). The CDR3 spans 14 residues. V was shortened by 7 bases and J by 2 bases, with 12 bases between the two germline ends. The CDR3 DNA reads as TGTGCCTTATCGAGAGCGGCTGGGGCCAACGTCCTGACTTTC. As protein: CALSRAAGANVLTF.

This chain connects TRBV19 to TRBJ1-1; unclear D gene. The CDR3 length is 14 residues. CDR1 and CDR2 (germline): LNHDA, SQIVND (reference sequence). V lost 3 bases, J lost 0 bases, and 8 bases lay in between. Here the CDR3 DNA reads TGTGCCAGTAGTATCGGCGGGGTGAACACTGAAGCTTTCTTT. Residues: CASSIGGVNTEAFF. The complete variable domain, with remaining parts taken from reference TRBV19 and TRBJ1-1, reads DGGITQSPKYLFRKEGQNVTLSCEQNLNHDAMYWYRQDPGQGLRLIYYSQIVNDFQKGDIAEGYSVSREKKESFPLTVTSAQKNPTAFYLCASSIGGVNTEAFFGQGTRLTVV.

The chain uses TRBV19 and TRBJ2-3; TRBD2 aligns across 8 bases. With 5 bases clipped from V and 2 bases from J, the junction kept 3 bases outside the gene matches. The germline gives CDR1 LNHDA, CDR2 SQIVND (reference sequence). This CDR3 spans 14 amino acids. CDR3 in DNA: TGTGCCAGTAGTCGCGGGGGGTCCACAGATACGCAGTATTTT. Protein product: CASSRGGSTDTQYF.